These 32 T cell receptor beta chains were sequenced from one sample in a study of beta chain features in type 1 diabetes. Expressed TCRB transcripts were sequenced after all isolated RNA was converted to cDNA. Here immunoSEQ multiplex PCR was the method, and the copy in TCRdb shows in-frame clones only, minus some. Among roughly 370,000 clones listed, approximately 15% were seen once. The specimen was naive CD4+ T cells from blood. These receptors were taken from a man younger than 45 in good health.

The rearrangement uses TRBV7-9 and TRBJ2-3; D assignment may be TRBD1 or TRBD2 (5 bases each). V dropped 5 bases and J dropped 3 bases, with 6 bases sitting between them. Germline CDR1 and CDR2: SEHNR and FQNEAQ (reference sequence). CDR3 length: 12 amino acids. The CDR3 spells CASSGGTDTQYF. In DNA, the CDR3 is TGTGCCAGCAGCGGGGGAACAGATACGCAGTATTTT.

This chain links TRBV5-1 with TRBJ2-7; 10 bases agree with TRBD1. The V gene's germline CDR1 is SGHRS and CDR2 YFSETQ. The V and J ends lost 2 bases and 4 bases, in that order; junction bases with no gene match: 15. CDR3 length: 18 residues. Here the CDR3 DNA reads TGCGCCAGCAGCTTAAACCCGGACCGACAGGGGGCTTGGTACGAGCAGTACTTC. Translation: CASSLNPDRQGAWYEQYF.

The chain is built from TRBV29-1 and TRBJ2-5; 9 nucleotides match TRBD1. J was trimmed by 0 bases and V by 3 bases; bases with no gene match: 5. The V gene's germline CDR1 is SQVTM and CDR2 ANQGSEA. The CDR3 loop spans 15 amino acids. CDR3 nucleotide sequence: TGCAGCGTTGATGGGACAGGGTCATACCAAGAGACCCAGTACTTC. It codes for CSVDGTGSYQETQYF.

The chain employs TRBV20-1 and TRBJ2-1; no definite D call. Trimming pared 3 bases from V and 12 bases from J, leaving 3 bases between. CDR1 is DFQATT and CDR2 is SNEGSKA in the germline V gene (reference sequence). The CDR3 spans 8 residues. The CDR3 sequence is CSASSQFF. The CDR3 DNA reads TGCAGTGCTAGCTCGCAGTTCTTC.

This clone was seen a handful of times. The V call is TRBV5-4, the J call TRBJ2-5; D perhaps matches TRBD1 (5 bases). Between the trimmed V and J ends, which lost 4 bases and 3 bases, there was a span of 13 bases. CDR1 and CDR2 from the germline V gene are SGHNT and YYREEE (reference sequence). The CDR3 is 14 residues long. The CDR3 sequence is CASSPKDSKETQYF. The DNA of the CDR3 is TGTGCCAGCAGCCCCAAAGACAGTAAAGAGACCCAGTACTTC.

This rearrangement joins TRBV4-1 to TRBJ2-2; D may be TRBD2 (5 bases). The CDR3 spans 15 residues. CDR1 MGHRA and CDR2 YSYEKL come from the germline V gene. The V end lost 1 base, the J end lost 2 bases, and 8 bases lay between the germline ends. The CDR3 sequence: CASSQVGVNTGELFF. The CDR3 DNA is TGCGCCAGCAGCCAAGTCGGGGTAAACACCGGGGAGCTGTTTTTT.

This rearrangement joins TRBV5-4 to TRBJ2-5, with 8 positions matching TRBD2. V was pared by 4 bases and J by 4 bases, with 9 bases of the junction left unmatched. In germline, CDR1 is SGHNT, CDR2 YYREEE (reference sequence). The CDR3 loop spans 15 amino acids. The CDR3 sequence is CASSPIGLAGETQYF. The CDR3 DNA is TGTGCCAGCAGCCCAATAGGACTAGCCGGAGAGACCCAGTACTTC. Variable domain in full (rest from reference TRBV5-4 and TRBJ2-5): ETGVTQSPTHLIKTRGQQVTLRCSSQSGHNTVSWYQQALGQGPQFIFQYYREEENGRGNFPPRFSGLQFPNYSSELNVNALELDDSALYLCASSPIGLAGETQYFGPGTRLLVL.

This clone was seen only a few times. The J gene is TRBJ2-1, the V gene TRBV12-5, with 10 bases fitting TRBD2. V was pared by 5 bases and J by 8 bases, with 6 bases of the junction left unmatched. Looked up from germline, CDR1 is LGHNT and CDR2 is FRNRAP. The CDR3 sequence is 14 residues long. This CDR3 reads CASGTSGTRDEQFF. In nucleotides, the CDR3 is TGTGCTAGTGGTACTAGCGGGACCCGCGATGAGCAGTTCTTC.

This clone was found many times. The rearrangement joins TRBV13 to TRBJ2-5; D gene ambiguous. Trimming took 10 bases from V and 5 from J, leaving 14 bases between them. From germline, CDR1 is PRHDT and CDR2 FYEKMQ (reference sequence). This CDR3 is 12 amino acids long. CDR3 nucleotide sequence: TGTGCCACCCCCGAAGGATCGGAGACCCAGTACTTC. Its translation is CATPEGSETQYF.

The chain combines TRBV7-9 with TRBJ2-1; D assignment may be TRBD1 or TRBD2 (5 bases each). Germline CDR1 reads SEHNR; CDR2 reads FQNEAQ (reference sequence). This CDR3 has 16 residues. V gave up 7 bases and J gave up 3 bases, with 19 bases separating them. The CDR3 DNA reads TGTGCCAGCAATTCTTATCGGGGCCCCAACTACAATGAGCAGTTCTTC. Residues: CASNSYRGPNYNEQFF. Based on the CDR3 plus reference TRBV7-9 and TRBJ2-1, the full variable domain is DTGVSQNPRHKITKRGQNVTFRCDPISEHNRLYWYRQTLGQGPEFLTYFQNEAQLEKSRLLSDRFSAERPKGSFSTLEIQRTEQGDSAMYLCASNSYRGPNYNEQFFGPGTRLTVL.

Here the CDR3 reads CASSVATGYVGETQYF. For the CDR3, the DNA is TGTGCCAGCAGCGTAGCTACAGGGTACGTAGGAGAGACCCAGTACTTC. This chain connects TRBV9 to TRBJ2-5, with TRBD1 as a possible D gene (6 bases). Trimming pared 0 bases from V and 4 bases from J, leaving 16 bases between. CDR3 length equals 16 residues. Germline V gene lookup returns CDR1 SGDLS and CDR2 YYNGEE.

There are many counts of this clone. The chain is built from TRBV29-1 and TRBJ2-7; D is uncertain. Trimming removed 6 bases from V and 5 bases from J, with 14 bases in between. The CDR3 is 12 amino acids. Germline V gene data show CDR1 as SQVTM and CDR2 as ANQGSEA. CDR3 bases: TGCAGCGTGAAACCTGGGGTTAACGAGCAGTACTTC. This gives the protein CSVKPGVNEQYF.

This chain links TRBV19 with TRBJ2-7; unclear D gene. CDR1 is LNHDA, CDR2 SQIVND, per germline (reference sequence). The length of the CDR3 is 15 residues. V was clipped by 2 bases and J by 3 bases, with 14 bases between them. CDR3 DNA sequence: TGTGCCAGTAGTATAAGTGCCATTGGGAACTACGAGCAGTACTTC. Its translation: CASSISAIGNYEQYF.

This chain links TRBV6-5 with TRBJ2-1; no definite D call. Germline CDR1 MNHEY, CDR2 SVGAGI. This CDR3 contains 15 residues. Trimming took 0 bases from V and 8 from J, leaving 14 bases between them. CDR3: CASSYSARNFHEQFF. CDR3 nucleotide sequence: TGTGCCAGCAGTTACTCGGCTAGGAATTTTCATGAGCAGTTCTTC.

The genes are TRBV2 and TRBJ2-2, with unresolved D. CDR3 length: 13 residues. Germline V gives CDR1 SNHLY, CDR2 FYNNEI. The V end was cut by 6 bases, the J end by 0 bases, with 5 bases between. The CDR3 loop reads CASSGPNTGELFF. As DNA, the CDR3 is TGTGCCAGCAGCGGGCCGAACACCGGGGAGCTGTTTTTT.

The chain uses TRBV6-1 and TRBJ2-7, with 7 nucleotides matching TRBD2. The germline gives CDR1 MNHNS, CDR2 SASEGT. This CDR3 is built from 16 residues. Unmatched junction bases numbered 12, after V lost 4 bases and J lost 3 bases. The CDR3 nucleotides are TGTGCCAGCAGTGCCCCCTACTCCGGGACTAACTACGAGCAGTACGTC. This translates into CASSAPYSGTNYEQYV.

The genes are TRBV6-5 and TRBJ1-6; possibly TRBD1 for D (6 bases). Germline V CDR1 and CDR2: MNHEY, SVGAGI. Trimming removed 0 bases at V and 10 bases at J, with 10 bases between. The length of the CDR3 is 14 residues. CDR3 in DNA: TGTGCCAGCAGTTACTCGTATGGGGGCTCACCCCTCCACTTT. Protein sequence: CASSYSYGGSPLHF.

The genes are TRBV6-6 and TRBJ2-3; 9 bases map to TRBD2. Looked up from germline, CDR1 is MNHNY and CDR2 is SVGAGI (reference sequence). J lost 3 bases, V lost 7 bases, and 11 bases had no gene match. The CDR3 is made up of 16 amino acids. The CDR3 is CASTHPRGGGTDTQYF. CDR3 coding DNA: TGTGCCAGCACCCACCCGCGGGGGGGCGGTACAGATACGCAGTATTTT.

In regard to this clone: Other DNA sequences of this sample code for an identical CDR3. This sequence joins TRBV9 and TRBJ2-5; 13 nucleotides agree with TRBD2. Unmatched junction bases numbered 4, after V lost 0 bases and J lost 5 bases. This CDR3 is 16 amino acids long. Germline V gene data show CDR1 as SGDLS and CDR2 as YYNGEE. Here the CDR3 reads CASSVGLAGGLETQYF. DNA for the CDR3: TGTGCCAGCAGCGTAGGACTAGCGGGGGGTCTGGAGACCCAGTACTTC.

J is TRBJ2-1 and V is TRBV9; 10 bases line up with TRBD2. Germline V gives CDR1 SGDLS, CDR2 YYNGEE. The CDR3 has 19 amino acids. After removal of 0 bases from V and 0 bases from J, the junction contained 9 bases not matched to a gene. CDR3 coding DNA: TGTGCCAGCAGCGTAGCAAGCGGGGGGGTTAGAAGCTCCTACAATGAGCAGTTCTTC. As protein: CASSVASGGVRSSYNEQFF.

This clone was counted only a few times. The chain is built from TRBV30 and TRBJ1-1, with D hard to call. With 0 bases removed from V and 1 base from J, the gap between germline ends came to 9 bases. CDR1 is GTSNPN, CDR2 SVGIG, per germline (reference sequence). The CDR3 has 14 residues. The CDR3 loop reads CAWSVLYGNTEAFF. The CDR3 bases are TGTGCCTGGAGTGTTCTTTACGGGAACACTGAAGCTTTCTTT.

This clone showed up just a few times. The gene calls are TRBV9 and TRBJ2-3; TRBD2 matches at 10 bases. Germline CDR1 and CDR2: SGDLS and YYNGEE. The trim removed 0 bases at V and 4 bases at J, leaving 8 bases unmatched. CDR3 length: 17 amino acids. The CDR3 region is CASSVDPSGRTADTQYF. The CDR3 coding sequence is TGTGCCAGCAGCGTAGACCCTAGCGGGAGAACCGCAGATACGCAGTATTTT.

The V gene is TRBV25-1, the J gene TRBJ1-5; D is unclear. Germline V gene data show CDR1 as MGHDK and CDR2 as SYGVNS. This CDR3 is 14 amino acids long. Trimming stripped 3 bases from V and 7 bases from J, with 13 bases between. The DNA of the CDR3 is TGTGCCAGCAGTGATGGGAGAACCTTACAGCCCCAGCATTTT. The encoded protein is CASSDGRTLQPQHF.

The genes are TRBV7-9 and TRBJ2-3, with 10 bases identical to TRBD2. This CDR3 is 18 amino acids long. Germline CDR1 is SEHNR and CDR2 is FQNEAQ (reference sequence). The ends lost 2 bases at V and 0 bases at J; junction bases unmatched: 8. The CDR3 region has the DNA TGTGCCAGCAGCTTACTAGCGGGGGACCTACAGAGCACAGATACGCAGTATTTT. Residues: CASSLLAGDLQSTDTQYF.

This chain connects TRBV30 to TRBJ1-2; possibly TRBD1 for D (5 bases). The CDR3 runs 14 residues. V lost 0 bases and J 5 bases, leaving 13 bases between the germline ends. Germline V lookup: CDR1 GTSNPN, CDR2 SVGIG (reference sequence). CDR3 loop: CAWSVRRDWYGYTF. As DNA, the CDR3 is TGTGCCTGGAGTGTACGCAGGGATTGGTATGGCTACACCTTC.

This clone has just a few counts. The chain joins TRBV15 to TRBJ1-5, with 10 bases fitting TRBD1. Germline CDR1 and CDR2: LNHNV and YYDKDF (reference sequence). This CDR3 contains 14 residues. Trimming removed 4 bases from V and 8 bases from J; junction bases left unmatched: 5. The CDR3 DNA follows: TGTGCCACCAGCAACCGGGACAGGGGAAAGCCCCAGCATTTT. It codes for CATSNRDRGKPQHF.

This clone turned up a few times. CDR3 nucleotide sequence: TGTGCCAGCAGTCCAGGGGGTTCCTACAATGAGCAGTTCTTC. It yields the protein CASSPGGSYNEQFF. The chain couples TRBV6-5 to TRBJ2-1; 7 bases agree with TRBD1. The germline CDR1 and CDR2 sequences are MNHEY and SVGAGI. With 5 bases clipped from V and 1 base from J, the junction kept 2 bases outside the gene matches. CDR3 length: 14 amino acids.

To note about this clone: This CDR3 is also generated by other DNA sequences in the sample. This chain connects TRBV20-1 to TRBJ2-5; D not resolved. V lost 3 bases to trimming and J lost 4 bases, with 6 bases between them. Germline CDR1 DFQATT, CDR2 SNEGSKA (reference sequence). This CDR3 region has 11 residues. The CDR3 loop reads CSASLRETQYF. The CDR3 DNA follows: TGCAGTGCTAGTCTAAGAGAGACCCAGTACTTC.

This chain links TRBV29-1 with TRBJ2-2, with D possibly being TRBD2 (6 bases). CDR3 length: 14 residues. With 6 bases removed from V and 1 base from J, the gap between germline ends came to 12 bases. CDR1 is SQVTM and CDR2 is ANQGSEA in the germline V gene. The CDR3 region is CSVRGSGNTGELFF. The CDR3 DNA reads TGCAGCGTGAGGGGTAGCGGGAACACCGGGGAGCTGTTTTTT.

In its sample, this clone was seen a few times. This chain connects TRBV2 to TRBJ1-1; D not resolved. CDR1 and CDR2 from the germline V gene are SNHLY and FYNNEI. The V end lost 2 bases, the J end lost 0 bases, and 16 bases lay between the germline ends. This CDR3 is 17 amino acids long. The CDR3 coding sequence is TGTGCCAGCAGTGAATCCACCCGGGTCGGGATGAACACTGAAGCTTTCTTT. It encodes CASSESTRVGMNTEAFF.

In its sample, this clone was seen a few times. The chain combines TRBV10-3 with TRBJ2-1, with no clear D. CDR1 and CDR2 from the germline V gene are ENHRY and SYGVKD. CDR3 length: 11 residues. The V end was cut by 6 bases, the J end by 10 bases, with 10 bases between. Written as DNA, the CDR3 is TGTGCCATCAGGGAGACCAAGGAGCAGTTCTTC. Its translation is CAIRETKEQFF.

This clone has only a few counts. The rearrangement joins TRBV6-6 to TRBJ2-7; TRBD1 agrees at 9 bases. The J segment lost 2 bases and the V segment lost 9 bases, leaving 5 bases of the junction unmatched. The germline V gene encodes CDR1 MNHNY and CDR2 SVGAGI (reference sequence). This CDR3 is 13 amino acids long. The chain's CDR3 is CASTRDRAYEQYF. The CDR3 DNA is TGTGCCAGTACAAGGGACAGGGCCTACGAGCAGTACTTC.